The clone carrying this T cell receptor beta chain has a handful of counts. Its cognate antigen is unknown. From germline, CDR1 is ENHRY and CDR2 SYGVKD. V shed 6 bases and J 4 bases; nucleotides not matched to a gene: 5. The CDR3 spans 13 residues. The data are from a study of T-cell memory formation after mild COVID-19. Study-level findings and limits: Among clones contracting day 15 to 85, CD4/CD8 was balanced, whereas later expanders leaned CD4+. Clones that contracted clustered mainly in CM and EM if CD4+ and in EMRA if CD8+.

TCRdb independently ran MiXCR on the 5' RACE reads; one entry per CDR3 protein. This table has approximately 340,000 distinct CDR3 sequences, 10% to 15% appearing once. The TCR comes from a man aged 18 to 29 who had mild COVID-19 (a few samples of this study predate the infection). Cell type and time point are not known. The sequenced sample was PBMCs or a T cell subset sorted from them (not recorded which). J is TRBJ1-2 and V is TRBV10-3, with 7 bases fitting TRBD1. For the CDR3, the DNA is TGTGCCATCAGCCGGGACAGTACCTATGGCTACACCTTC. Translating it yields CAISRDSTYGYTF.